This paragraph reports one T cell receptor beta chain. The germline V gene has CDR1 SQVTM and CDR2 ANQGSEA. This CDR3 spans 13 amino acids. The trim removed 8 bases at V and 4 bases at J, leaving 7 bases unmatched. This record belongs to a study of beta chain features in type 1 diabetes. Since all of the isolated RNA was reverse transcribed, expressed TCRB transcripts were what got sequenced. Sequenced by immunoSEQ multiplex PCR; TCRdb stores in-frame clones only, minus some. The sample includes some 160,000 clones, roughly 9% of them seen just once. The chain is built from TRBV29-1 and TRBJ2-1, with 8 positions matching TRBD2. Sequenced input: central memory CD4+ T cells from blood. The receptor was isolated from a woman between 18 and 29 years old in good health. CDR3 amino acids: CSSFGGVYNEQFF. The CDR3 DNA follows: TGCAGCTCCTTCGGGGGGGTATACAATGAGCAGTTCTTC.